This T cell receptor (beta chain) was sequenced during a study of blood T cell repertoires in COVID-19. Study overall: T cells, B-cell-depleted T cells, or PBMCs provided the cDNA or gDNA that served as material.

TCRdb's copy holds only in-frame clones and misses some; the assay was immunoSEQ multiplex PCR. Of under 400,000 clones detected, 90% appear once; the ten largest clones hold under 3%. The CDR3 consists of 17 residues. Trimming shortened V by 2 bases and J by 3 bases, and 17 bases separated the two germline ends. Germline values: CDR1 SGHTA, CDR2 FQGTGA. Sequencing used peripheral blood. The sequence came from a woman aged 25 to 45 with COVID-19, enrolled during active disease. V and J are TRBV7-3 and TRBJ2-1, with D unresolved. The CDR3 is CASSLVRATLDYNEQFF. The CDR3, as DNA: TGTGCCAGCAGCTTAGTCAGAGCGACTCTCGACTACAATGAGCAGTTCTTC.